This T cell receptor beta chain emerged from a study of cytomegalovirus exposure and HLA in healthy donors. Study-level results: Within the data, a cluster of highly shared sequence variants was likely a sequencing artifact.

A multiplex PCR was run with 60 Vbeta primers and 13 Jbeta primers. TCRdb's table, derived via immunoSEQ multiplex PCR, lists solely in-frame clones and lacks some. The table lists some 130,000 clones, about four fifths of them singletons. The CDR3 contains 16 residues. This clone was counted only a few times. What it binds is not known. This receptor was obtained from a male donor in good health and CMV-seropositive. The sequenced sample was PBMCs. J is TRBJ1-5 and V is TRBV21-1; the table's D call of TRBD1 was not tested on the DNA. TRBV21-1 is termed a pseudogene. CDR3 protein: CASSKIGRGFYQPQHF. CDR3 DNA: TGTGCCAGCAGCAAAATCGGCAGGGGGTTTTATCAGCCCCAGCATTTT.